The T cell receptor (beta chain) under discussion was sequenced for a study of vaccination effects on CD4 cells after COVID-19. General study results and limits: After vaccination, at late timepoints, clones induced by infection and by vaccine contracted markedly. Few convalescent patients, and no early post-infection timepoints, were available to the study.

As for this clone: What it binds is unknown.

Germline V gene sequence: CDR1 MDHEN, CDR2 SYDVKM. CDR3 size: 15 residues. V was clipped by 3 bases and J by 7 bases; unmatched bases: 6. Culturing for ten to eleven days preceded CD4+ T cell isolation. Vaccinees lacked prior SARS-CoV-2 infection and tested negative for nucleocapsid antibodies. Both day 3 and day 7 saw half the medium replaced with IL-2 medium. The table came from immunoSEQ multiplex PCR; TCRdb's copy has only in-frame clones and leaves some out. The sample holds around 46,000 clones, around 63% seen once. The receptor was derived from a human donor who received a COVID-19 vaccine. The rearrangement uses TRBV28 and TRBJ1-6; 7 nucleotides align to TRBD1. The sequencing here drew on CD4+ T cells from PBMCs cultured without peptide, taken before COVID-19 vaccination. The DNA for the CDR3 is TGTGCCAGCAGTTTGGTACAGGGGTTGAATTCACCCCTCCACTTT. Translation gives CASSLVQGLNSPLHF.